Each of the 5 T cell receptor beta chains below was sequenced from the same sample in a study of CD8+ T cells in alopecia areata. It was cDNA, reverse transcribed from extracted RNA, that served as the sequencing template. Profiling relied on immunoSEQ multiplex PCR, and the TCRdb table lists in-frame clones only, not all of them. The table has over 100,000 clones, roughly three fifths seen once. As to treatment: oral pan-JAK inhibitor, 5-10 mg twice daily. Sequenced here: CD8+ T cells sorted from blood, sampled at week 24, from a patient treated with tofacitinib. These TCRs come from a human donor with alopecia areata.

This rearrangement joins TRBV7-9 to TRBJ2-1, with 7 bases fitting TRBD1. The CDR3 is 16 amino acids. J gave up 8 bases and V 5 bases, and 15 bases lay outside the gene matches. The V gene's germline CDR1 is SEHNR and CDR2 FQNEAQ (reference sequence). The CDR3 coding sequence is TGTGCCAGCAGCCTGGCTGACAGGGAACCTTCCTATGAGCAGTTCTTC. Protein sequence: CASSLADREPSYEQFF.

This clone appeared a single time. The rearrangement joins TRBV30 to TRBJ1-2; 7 bases line up with TRBD1. The length of the CDR3 is 14 residues. With 2 bases clipped from V and 2 bases from J, the junction kept 5 bases outside the gene matches. In germline, CDR1 is GTSNPN, CDR2 SVGIG (reference sequence). CDR3 DNA sequence: TGTGCCTGGAGTCCGACAGGGTCCAACTATGGCTACACCTTC. Encoded protein: CAWSPTGSNYGYTF.

This clone was counted between two and nine times. This chain connects TRBV13 to TRBJ2-5, with D perhaps TRBD2 (6 bases). CDR1 is PRHDT and CDR2 is FYEKMQ in the germline V gene (reference sequence). CDR3 length: 16 amino acids. V was cut by 0 bases and J by 9 bases, with 20 bases left in between. CDR3 region: CASSLGPGVSGVAQYF. The CDR3 DNA follows: TGTGCCAGCAGCTTAGGCCCCGGGGTCTCGGGGGTGGCCCAGTACTTC.

The CDR3 protein is CASSQKTGVATNEKLFF. The CDR3, as DNA: TGTGCCAGCAGCCAGAAGACAGGGGTTGCAACTAATGAAAAACTGTTTTTT. The genes are TRBV4-2 and TRBJ1-4; 8 bases are shared with TRBD1. The CDR3 totals 17 residues. Germline V gene lookup returns CDR1 LGHNA and CDR2 YNFKEQ. The V gene end was trimmed by 3 bases and the J gene end by 0 bases; junction bases not matched to a gene: 6.

This CDR3 is CASTPGQGTDTQYF. The CDR3, as DNA: TGTGCCAGCACCCCGGGACAGGGAACAGATACGCAGTATTTT. This rearrangement joins TRBV27 to TRBJ2-3, with 9 bases lining up with TRBD1. V lost 7 bases and J lost 3; bases outside the gene matches: 5. Germline V gives CDR1 MNHEY, CDR2 SMNVEV (reference sequence). The length of the CDR3 is 14 residues.